The rows below give T cell receptor beta chains drawn from one sample of a study of vaccination and CD4 T cells after COVID-19. Antigens for these TCRs are unknown. TCRdb used MiXCR to reprocess the PCR reads, holding one entry per CDR3 protein. The sample shows 9,500 to 15,000 distinct CDR3 sequences, 60% of them seen only once. What was sequenced was CD4+ T cells from blood, cultured in vitro. The receptors shown here come from a human donor who had recovered from COVID-19. Both conserved end residues are part of each CDR3. Each record gives: clone size, CDR3 length, V gene, D gene, J gene, CDR3 protein, CDR3 DNA. A D gene is named only where the DNA matches it firmly. Expanded clones get a size class; other rows say once, few or many, or leave the size out.

size: .; length: 13; V: TRBV7-2; D: .; J: TRBJ2-1; CDR3: CASSTGLNNEQFF; DNA: TGTGCCAGCAGCACAGGACTAAACAATGAGCAGTTCTTC
size: few; length: 14; V: TRBV20-1; D: .; J: TRBJ1-6; CDR3: CSAVRTDINSPLHF; DNA: TGCAGTGCTGTAAGGACAGACATTAATTCACCCCTCCACTTT
size: once; length: 15; V: TRBV20-1; D: TRBD2; J: TRBJ2-7; CDR3: CSARDSGGRAREQYF; DNA: TGCAGTGCTAGAGATTCAGGCGGGAGGGCTAGGGAGCAGTACTTC
size: .; length: 16; V: TRBV6-1; D: TRBD2; J: TRBJ2-2; CDR3: CASGALAGGYTGELFF; DNA: TGTGCCAGCGGGGCGTTAGCGGGAGGCTACACCGGGGAGCTGTTTTTT
size: .; length: 16; V: TRBV18; D: .; J: TRBJ2-5; CDR3: CASSPGPQDGGETQYF; DNA: TGTGCCAGCTCACCAGGCCCTCAGGATGGGGGAGAGACCCAGTACTTC
size: .; length: 15; V: TRBV6-5; D: .; J: TRBJ2-1; CDR3: CASSYSRSSYNEQFF; DNA: TGTGCCAGCAGTTACTCAAGGAGCTCCTACAATGAGCAGTTCTTC
size: .; length: 13; V: TRBV18; D: TRBD1; J: TRBJ1-2; CDR3: CASSPDRDSGYTF; DNA: TGTGCCAGCTCTCCAGACAGGGACTCTGGCTACACCTTC
size: .; length: 13; V: TRBV10-3; D: TRBD2; J: TRBJ2-1; CDR3: CATQAGEDNEQFF; DNA: TGTGCCACCCAAGCGGGAGAAGACAATGAGCAGTTCTTC
size: few; length: 14; V: TRBV7-2; D: TRBD1; J: TRBJ2-4; CDR3: CASSLGQGADIQYF; DNA: TGTGCCAGCAGCTTAGGGCAGGGGGCGGACATTCAGTACTTC
size: few; length: 16; V: TRBV6-1; D: TRBD1; J: TRBJ1-4; CDR3: CASSRDRGNDYEKLFF; DNA: TGTGCCAGCAGTAGGGACAGGGGGAATGACTATGAAAAACTGTTTTTT